In its sample, the clone carrying this T cell receptor beta chain was seen a few times. The antigen is undetermined. Germline values: CDR1 ENHRY, CDR2 SYGVKD. This CDR3 has 13 residues. V shed 2 bases, J shed 2 bases, and the junction held 0 bases outside the gene matches. All patients reached thyroid surgery having received no treatment beforehand. The sample belongs to a study of metastatic and nonmetastatic thyroid tumors. Study background: Across peripheral blood and tumor or nodule tissue samples taken from malignant and benign thyroid patients, the repertoires were compared with one another.

Per the authors' pipeline: The distant-metastasis classifier for papillary thyroid cancer was built from CDR3 differences across clinicopathological groups. MiXCR reprocessed the PCR reads for TCRdb. TCRdb's processing, not the authors', yielded these V and J calls. The sample yields over 40,000 clones, roughly 11% seen once. General study points: As reported, TCR beta diversity in blood and tumor was significantly higher in malignant thyroid tumors than in benign nodules.

The TCR sequence derives from a female donor with papillary thyroid cancer or a benign thyroid nodule (not recorded which). Some clones in this sample may be carry-over from other donors' samples. The sample comprised blood. The J gene is TRBJ2-7, the V gene TRBV10-3, with 7 bases fitting TRBD1. The CDR3 sequence is CAISEGQAYEQYF. The CDR3 coding sequence is TGTGCCATCAGTGAGGGACAGGCCTACGAGCAGTACTTC.